This T cell receptor (beta chain) was identified during a study of PD-1 blockade in classical Hodgkin lymphoma. Data came from immunoSEQ multiplex PCR; TCRdb stores just in-frame clones and leaves some out. The sample records some 10,000 clones, just over 85% being singletons. Germline-derived CDR1 and CDR2 are GTSNPN and SVGIG (reference sequence). Losses at the gene ends were 0 bases for V and 3 bases for J; bases not matched to a gene: 4. The CDR3 contains 16 residues. As to time point: newly diagnosed, previously untreated cHL patient sample. Negative selection with magnets was how CD8+ T cells were isolated from the thawed PBMCs. Study results and limitations: Relapsed/refractory patients reportedly had lower baseline diversity than newly diagnosed patients.

With regard to this clone: Its antigen is not known.

This TCR derives from a human donor with classical Hodgkin lymphoma. V and J are TRBV30 and TRBJ2-2; TRBD2 matches at 10 bases. Material for sequencing was CD8+ T cells from blood. As DNA, the CDR3 is TGTGCCTGGAGTGTAGAACTAGCGGGGTACACCGGGGAGCTGTTTTTT. Translating gives CAWSVELAGYTGELFF.